These T cell receptor beta chains were read from a single sample in a study of cytomegalovirus exposure and HLA in healthy donors. Sequencing used immunoSEQ multiplex PCR; TCRdb keeps in-frame clones, though not all of them. The profile shows fewer than 200,000 clones, about 80% of them singletons. Sequencing was carried out using PBMCs. Receptor source: a woman aged 45-60 years in good health and CMV-seropositive. CDR3s include the opening cysteine and the closing phenylalanine or tryptophan. A D gene is named only where the DNA matches it firmly. The size of a clone is reported for some rows only, either as once, few or many, or as a class for expanded clones.

>NA|TRBV7-2|TRBJ2-7|NA
CASSRAYEQYF
TGTGCCAGCAGCCGGGCCTACGAGCAGTACTTC
>once|TRBV9|TRBJ2-7|NA
CASSVGQGTYEQYF
TGTGCCAGCAGCGTAGGTCAGGGCACCTACGAGCAGTACTTC
>NA|TRBV9|TRBJ2-1|TRBD2
CASSLGLDSYNEQFF
TGTGCCAGCAGCTTAGGACTAGACTCCTACAATGAGCAGTTCTTC
>NA|TRBV7-3|TRBJ2-2|TRBD2
CASSPPGLPNGELFF
TGTGCCAGCAGCCCTCCGGGACTACCAAACGGGGAGCTGTTTTTT
>NA|TRBV7-2|TRBJ2-5|TRBD2
CASSDRPGTKETQYF
TGTGCCAGCAGCGATAGACCAGGGACTAAAGAGACCCAGTACTTC
>NA|TRBV29-1|TRBJ2-1|TRBD2
CSVAGTSGRRNEQFF
TGCAGCGTTGCTGGGACTAGCGGGAGACGTAATGAGCAGTTCTTC
>NA|TRBV4-1|TRBJ2-2|TRBD1
CASSQDTADRGMTGELFF
TGCGCCAGCAGCCAAGATACGGCGGACAGGGGGATGACCGGGGAGCTGTTTTTT
>NA|TRBV27|TRBJ2-5|NA
CASSRSRLAGLETQYF
TGTGCCAGCAGCCGAAGCAGGCTAGCTGGGTTGGAGACCCAGTACTTC
>NA|TRBV2|TRBJ2-1|NA
CASSFRVSGNEQFF
TGTGCCAGCAGTTTTCGGGTCTCGGGCAATGAGCAGTTCTTC
>NA|TRBV7-9|TRBJ2-3|NA
CASSLRAGLTDTQYF
TGTGCCAGCAGCTTAAGGGCGGGACTCACAGATACGCAGTATTTT
>NA|TRBV18|TRBJ2-7|TRBD2
CASSPGLADTYEQYF
TGTGCCAGCTCACCAGGTCTAGCGGATACCTACGAGCAGTACTTC
>once|TRBV27|TRBJ1-5|NA
CASRTRNQPQHF
TGTGCCAGCAGGACAAGAAATCAGCCCCAGCATTTT
>NA|TRBV5-6|TRBJ2-2|TRBD1
CASSYGQGVSGELFF
TGTGCCAGCAGCTATGGACAGGGGGTCTCCGGGGAGCTGTTTTTT
>NA|TRBV28|TRBJ1-2|TRBD1
CASSPGGQGIIYGYTF
TGTGCCAGCAGTCCGGGGGGACAGGGGATAATCTATGGCTACACCTTC
>NA|TRBV6-5|TRBJ1-1|NA
CASSPRDTEAFF
TGTGCCAGCAGCCCCCGAGACACTGAAGCTTTCTTT
>NA|TRBV2|TRBJ1-5|NA
CASSKRGSNQPQHF
TGTGCCAGCAGTAAACGGGGGAGCAATCAGCCCCAGCATTTT
>few|TRBV19|TRBJ1-1|NA
CASSRGVATEAFF
TGTGCCAGTAGCAGGGGAGTGGCCACTGAAGCTTTCTTT
>NA|TRBV21-1|TRBJ2-3|NA
CASSVSGLRTDTQYF
TGTGCCAGCAGCGTCTCGGGTTTGCGCACAGATACGCAGTATTTT
>NA|TRBV2|TRBJ2-7|TRBD1
CASRDRGTAYEQYF
TGTGCCAGCAGGGACAGGGGGACCGCCTACGAGCAGTACTTC
>NA|TRBV2|TRBJ1-5|TRBD1
CASSATGVDSNQPQHF
TGTGCCAGCAGCGCTACAGGGGTCGATAGCAATCAGCCCCAGCATTTT
>NA|TRBV5-1|TRBJ2-2|TRBD2
CASSLSGLAAANTGELFF
TGCGCCAGCAGCCTCTCGGGACTAGCGGCCGCGAACACCGGGGAGCTGTTTTTT
>NA|TRBV5-1|TRBJ2-1|TRBD2
CASSPGTITYNEQFF
TGCGCCAGCAGCCCCGGGACTATTACCTACAATGAGCAGTTCTTC
>NA|TRBV5-1|TRBJ2-3|NA
CASSSGTFSTDTQYF
TGCGCCAGCAGCTCAGGGACTTTCAGCACAGATACGCAGTATTTT
>once|TRBV9|TRBJ1-5|NA
CASSVRDNGSNQPQHF
TGTGCCAGCAGCGTTCGGGACAATGGGAGCAATCAGCCCCAGCATTTT
>few|TRBV30|TRBJ2-1|TRBD1
CAWAGTGHISDEQFF
TGTGCCTGGGCTGGGACAGGGCACATCAGTGATGAGCAGTTCTTC
>NA|TRBV19|TRBJ1-1|TRBD1
CASSMGQGASEAFF
TGTGCCAGTAGTATGGGACAGGGGGCCTCTGAAGCTTTCTTT
>NA|TRBV6-1|TRBJ1-5|TRBD1
CASRDITGGRQPQHF
TGTGCCAGCAGGGACATCACAGGGGGCAGACAGCCCCAGCATTTT
>NA|TRBV4-3|TRBJ1-1|NA
CASSRDRNTEAFF
TGCGCCAGCAGCCGTGACAGGAACACTGAAGCTTTCTTT
>NA|TRBV30|TRBJ1-5|NA
CAWRGGSNQPQHF
TGTGCCTGGAGGGGGGGTAGCAATCAGCCCCAGCATTTT
>NA|TRBV7-8|TRBJ2-7|TRBD2
CASSSGGLASSYEQYF
TGTGCCAGCAGCTCCGGCGGACTAGCCAGCTCCTACGAGCAGTACTTC
>once|TRBV5-1|TRBJ2-1|TRBD1
CASSSRDRGPNEQFF
TGCGCCAGCAGTTCCCGGGACAGGGGCCCTAATGAGCAGTTCTTC
>NA|TRBV7-3|TRBJ2-7|TRBD1
CASSIDRGPYEQYF
TGTGCCAGCAGCATAGACAGGGGGCCCTACGAGCAGTACTTC
>NA|TRBV4-1|TRBJ1-1|NA
CASSQDPNSEAFF
TGCGCCAGCAGCCAAGATCCGAACTCTGAAGCTTTCTTT
>NA|TRBV11-2|TRBJ2-5|TRBD2
CASSPRLAAQETQYF
TGTGCCAGCAGCCCCCGACTAGCGGCCCAAGAGACCCAGTACTTC
>NA|TRBV7-9|TRBJ1-3|TRBD1
CASSFRQGLSGNTIYF
TGTGCCAGCAGCTTCCGACAGGGACTCTCTGGAAACACCATATATTTT
>NA|TRBV19|TRBJ2-5|NA
CASSIGGGTETQYF
TGTGCCAGTAGTATAGGGGGGGGCACGGAGACCCAGTACTTC
>NA|TRBV30|TRBJ2-5|TRBD2
CAWSGGGYTQETQYF
TGTGCCTGGAGCGGCGGGGGTTACACCCAAGAGACCCAGTACTTC
>few|TRBV6-1|TRBJ2-3|NA
CASSSSGVRTDTQYF
TGTGCCAGCTCCTCCTCAGGGGTACGCACAGATACGCAGTATTTT
>NA|TRBV25-1|TRBJ2-7|TRBD1
CASTDRDSYEQYF
TGTGCCAGCACGGACAGGGACTCCTACGAGCAGTACTTC
>NA|TRBV28|TRBJ1-1|NA
CASSLKNTEAFF
TGTGCCAGCAGCCTTAAAAACACTGAAGCTTTCTTT
>NA|TRBV7-2|TRBJ2-3|NA
CASNRPSSGYTQYF
TGTGCCAGCAACAGGCCCTCCTCCGGGTATACGCAGTATTTT
>NA|TRBV15|TRBJ2-1|NA
CATSRGVGNEQFF
TGTGCCACCAGCCGGGGAGTAGGGAATGAGCAGTTCTTC
>NA|TRBV9|TRBJ2-1|NA
CASSVGQEYNEQFF
TGTGCCAGCAGCGTAGGTCAGGAATACAATGAGCAGTTCTTC
>NA|TRBV2|TRBJ2-6|TRBD1
CASSRDSLNSGANVLTF
TGTGCCAGCAGCCGGGACAGCCTTAACTCTGGGGCCAACGTCCTGACTTTC
>few|TRBV19|TRBJ2-3|NA
CASSPPGLRDTQYF
TGTGCCAGTAGTCCCCCAGGGTTACGGGATACGCAGTATTTT
>NA|TRBV27|TRBJ2-7|NA
CASSPKTSYSYEQYF
TGTGCCAGCAGTCCTAAGACATCCTACTCCTACGAGCAGTACTTC
>once|TRBV18|TRBJ2-3|NA
CASSHYTDTQYF
TGTGCCAGCTCGCACTACACAGATACGCAGTATTTT
>NA|TRBV5-4|TRBJ1-5|NA
CASSKEGVGQPQHF
TGTGCCAGCAGCAAGGAAGGGGTAGGTCAGCCCCAGCATTTT
>NA|TRBV2|TRBJ2-2|NA
CASTLEVLDTGELFF
TGTGCCAGCACTCTGGAGGTCCTAGACACCGGGGAGCTGTTTTTT
>NA|TRBV7-6|TRBJ1-2|NA
CASSPSLGVQDGYTF
TGTGCCAGCAGCCCAAGCTTAGGGGTCCAAGATGGCTACACCTTC
>NA|TRBV28|TRBJ2-3|TRBD2
CASSDGTSGRAVTDTQYF
TGTGCCAGCAGTGATGGGACTAGCGGGAGGGCCGTGACAGATACGCAGTATTTT
>NA|TRBV4-3|TRBJ1-1|NA
CASSQEAGPPLNTEAFF
TGCGCCAGCAGCCAAGAAGCAGGGCCACCCTTGAACACTGAAGCTTTCTTT
>NA|TRBV30|TRBJ1-5|TRBD1
CAWSAKKQGVSNQPQHF
TGTGCCTGGAGCGCTAAAAAACAGGGGGTAAGCAATCAGCCCCAGCATTTT
>once|TRBV6-1|TRBJ1-2|TRBD1
CASTERGGADYGYTF
TGTGCCAGCACCGAACGAGGGGGCGCGGACTATGGCTACACCTTC
>once|TRBV6-5|TRBJ1-6|TRBD1
CASRRQGPGSPLHF
TGTGCCAGCAGGAGACAGGGTCCGGGTTCACCCCTCCACTTT
>NA|TRBV4-1|TRBJ2-3|NA
CASRPGPSDTQYF
TGCGCCAGCAGACCTGGCCCATCAGATACGCAGTATTTT
>NA|TRBV5-1|TRBJ1-4|NA
CASSLAGDSEKLFF
TGCGCCAGCAGCTTAGCGGGGGATAGTGAAAAACTGTTTTTT
>few|TRBV10-3|TRBJ2-7|TRBD2
CAIRPGTNYEQYF
TGTGCCATCCGCCCCGGGACTAACTACGAGCAGTACTTC
>once|TRBV7-7|TRBJ2-3|TRBD2
CASSPGTSGRTDTQYF
TGTGCTAGCAGCCCCGGGACTAGCGGTCGCACAGATACGCAGTATTTT
>NA|TRBV7-2|TRBJ2-5|TRBD2
CASSLAGAQETQYF
TGTGCCAGCTCGCTAGCGGGGGCCCAAGAGACCCAGTACTTC